The rows below give T cell receptor beta chains drawn from one sample of a study of OX40 agonist ivuxolimab in advanced cancers. Profiling relied on immunoSEQ multiplex PCR, and the TCRdb table lists in-frame clones only, not all of them. The sample includes some 82,000 clones, 94% of them seen just once. The material was CD4+ or CD8+ T cells sorted from blood, obtained in a trial of the OX40 agonist ivuxolimab. The receptors originated from an adult with an advanced solid tumor such as melanoma, head and neck, liver or kidney cancer. Each CDR3 is given with its conserved first and last residue. A D gene is named only where the DNA matches it firmly. Size tells how often a clone was seen (once, few, many) or the class of an expanded clone, and some rows leave it out.

.	.	TRBV7-6	TRBJ2-7	CASSLPVSGQGRGEQYF	.
.	.	TRBV9	TRBJ1-1	CASGTDEAFF	TGTGCCAGCGGGACGGATGAAGCTTTCTTT
.	.	TRBV30	TRBJ1-1	CAWSVEGPEAFF	TGTGCCTGGAGCGTAGAGGGACCCGAAGCTTTCTTT
.	TRBD2	TRBV6-5	TRBJ2-5	CASPSGRRETQYF	TGTGCCAGCCCTAGCGGGAGGAGAGAGACCCAGTACTTC
.	TRBD2	TRBV18	TRBJ2-1	CASSPRTSGRAVDEQFF	TGTGCCAGCTCACCAAGGACTAGCGGGAGGGCGGTGGATGAGCAGTTCTTC
few	.	TRBV9	TRBJ1-2	CASSASRGGYTF	TGTGCCAGCAGCGCCTCTAGGGGAGGCTACACCTTC
.	TRBD2	TRBV27	TRBJ2-1	CASSSRTSGGPYNEQFF	TGTGCCAGCAGTTCCCGGACTAGCGGGGGGCCCTACAATGAGCAGTTCTTC
.	.	TRBV7-3	TRBJ2-2	CASSLYHYTGELFF	TGTGCCAGCAGCCTCTACCACTACACCGGGGAGCTGTTTTTT
.	TRBD1	TRBV30	TRBJ2-7	CAWSVLGTGVDEQYF	TGTGCCTGGAGTGTATTAGGGACAGGGGTCGACGAGCAGTACTTC
.	.	TRBV7-9	TRBJ2-7	CASSSEDRTYEQYF	TGTGCCAGCAGCTCTGAGGACCGAACCTACGAGCAGTACTTC
.	TRBD1	TRBV5-6	TRBJ2-5	CASSFYQGEETQYF	TGTGCCAGCAGCTTCTACCAGGGGGAAGAGACCCAGTACTTC
once	TRBD1	TRBV19	TRBJ2-7	CASSPGQVYEQYF	TGTGCCAGTAGTCCGGGACAGGTGTACGAGCAGTACTTC
.	.	TRBV28	TRBJ1-1	CASSLGRIATEAFF	TGTGCCAGCAGTTTAGGGAGGATAGCAACAGAAGCTTTCTTT
.	.	TRBV4-3	TRBJ2-7	CASSQGSGFTYEQYF	TGCGCCAGCAGCCAAGGAAGCGGGTTTACCTACGAGCAGTACTTC
.	.	TRBV19	TRBJ2-1	CASSITGGYNEQFF	TGTGCCAGTAGTATTACCGGAGGATACAATGAGCAGTTCTTC
.	.	TRBV4-3	TRBJ2-7	CASSPGFSYEQYF	TGCGCCAGCAGTCCAGGGTTCTCCTACGAGCAGTACTTC
.	.	TRBV27	TRBJ1-2	CASSLSGLYGYTF	TGTGCCAGCAGTTTGTCGGGGTTGTATGGCTACACCTTC
.	.	TRBV19	TRBJ1-5	CASSIVRAPLTAEQPQHF	TGTGCCAGTAGTATAGTTAGGGCCCCGTTAACGGCGGAGCAGCCCCAGCATTTT
.	.	TRBV6-5	TRBJ2-7	CASSYVQTDERYF	TGTGCCAGCAGTTACGTCCAAACGGACGAGCGGTACTTC
few	TRBD1	TRBV14	TRBJ2-7	CASSQYRDRFEGYEQYF	TGTGCCAGCAGCCAGTACCGGGACAGGTTCGAGGGTTACGAGCAGTACTTC
.	TRBD1	TRBV7-9	TRBJ2-5	CASSPRQGALKETQYF	TGTGCCAGCAGCCCTCGACAGGGGGCGCTTAAAGAGACCCAGTACTTC
once	.	TRBV27	TRBJ2-3	CASSPLGLTDTQYF	TGTGCCAGCAGCCCCCTCGGGCTCACAGATACGCAGTATTTT
.	TRBD2	TRBV4-1	TRBJ2-3	CASSQDLAGAFGSTDTQYF	TGCGCCAGCAGCCAAGATCTAGCGGGAGCGTTTGGAAGCACAGATACGCAGTATTTT